This entry lists 8 T cell receptor beta chains sequenced from one sample in a study of vaccination and CD4 T cells after COVID-19. Time point here: late sampling 161 to 241 days after vaccination in a few convalescent patients. Treatment specified: roughly 10-day PBMC culture with coronavirus spike peptide pools or control peptides (ViraFEST assay). Oncomine TCR Beta short-read sequencing was applied to DNA from cultured CD4+ T cells. TCRdb passed the PCR reads through MiXCR, listing each CDR3 protein once. This table holds nearly 25,000 distinct CDR3 sequences, more than 25% found once. What these receptors recognize is not known. This specimen consisted of CD4+ T cells from blood, cultured in vitro, obtained about 7 months after SARS-CoV-2 vaccination. All receptors derive from a human donor who had recovered from COVID-19.

This clonotype showed up just once. J is TRBJ2-1 and V is TRBV6-1; unclear D gene. The CDR3 has 16 residues. V was shortened by 0 bases and J by 2 bases, with 11 bases between the two germline ends. Germline V gives CDR1 MNHNS, CDR2 SASEGT. DNA for the CDR3: TGTGCCAGCAGTGAAGCGATGTCTCCTACCTACAATGAGCAGTTCTTC. Translating gives CASSEAMSPTYNEQFF.

V gene TRBV19 combines with J gene TRBJ2-7; the D gene could be TRBD1 or TRBD2 (5 bases each). The CDR3 totals 14 residues. The germline V gene encodes CDR1 LNHDA and CDR2 SQIVND (reference sequence). Trimming left V 4 bases short and J 6 bases short, with 16 bases between. The CDR3 is CASSNRDGACEQYF. CDR3 bases: TGTGCCAGTAGTAACCGGGACGGGGCCTGCGAGCAGTACTTC.

As for this clonotype: Germline and junction disagree at one end, which may indicate a read error. The chain links TRBV7-9 to TRBJ2-3; 7 nucleotides agree with TRBD2. Germline assignment: CDR1 SEHNR and CDR2 FQNEAQ (reference sequence). The CDR3 runs to 16 residues. For the CDR3, the DNA is TGTGCCAGCAGCTCACGACTAGCCGGAGCTACAGATACGCTGTATTTT. Amino acid sequence: CASSSRLAGATDTLYF.

This clonotype was recorded a few times. This rearrangement joins TRBV6-1 to TRBJ1-6; no reliable D call. There are 12 residues in the CDR3. Germline-derived CDR1 and CDR2 are MNHNS and SASEGT. The V end lost 8 bases, the J end lost 9 bases, and 11 bases lay between the germline ends. CDR3 sequence (DNA): TGTGCCAGCCAGGCAGACTCTTCACCCCTCCACTTT. The encoded protein is CASQADSSPLHF.

The chain uses TRBV12-3 or TRBV12-4 and TRBJ2-7; D ambiguous. The CDR3 is made up of 14 amino acids. With 1 base removed from V and 2 bases from J, the gap between germline ends came to 9 bases. The CDR3 is CASSLGGSAYEQYF. The DNA for the CDR3 is TGTGCCAGCAGTTTAGGAGGTTCGGCCTACGAGCAGTACTTC.

The V and J genes are TRBV5-6 and TRBJ2-7; D is perhaps TRBD1 (5 bases). The CDR3 covers 14 residues. Between the trimmed V and J ends, which lost 1 base and 3 bases, there was a span of 11 bases. The germline V gene encodes CDR1 SGHDT and CDR2 YYEEEE. CDR3 DNA sequence: TGTGCCAGCAGCTTGATCCAGGGTAGCTACGAGCAGTACTTC. Translated: CASSLIQGSYEQYF.

In this sample, this clonotype turned up many times. The CDR3 region has the DNA TGTGCCAGCAGCTTAGGCCAGCCAAACCCACCCCTCCACTTT. The encoded protein is CASSLGQPNPPLHF. This chain uses TRBV7-9 with TRBJ1-6; D gene uncertain. The V gene's germline CDR1 is SEHNR and CDR2 FQNEAQ (reference sequence). V lost 1 base, J lost 11 bases, and 12 bases lay in between. The CDR3 spans 14 residues.

The chain links TRBV28 to TRBJ2-7; 10 nucleotides agree with TRBD2. The CDR3 extends over 15 amino acids. In germline, CDR1 is MDHEN, CDR2 SYDVKM. V was pared by 6 bases and J by 4 bases, with 9 bases of the junction left unmatched. The CDR3 is CASRALAGVMYEQYF. In nucleotides, the CDR3 is TGTGCCAGCAGGGCCCTAGCGGGAGTTATGTACGAGCAGTACTTC.